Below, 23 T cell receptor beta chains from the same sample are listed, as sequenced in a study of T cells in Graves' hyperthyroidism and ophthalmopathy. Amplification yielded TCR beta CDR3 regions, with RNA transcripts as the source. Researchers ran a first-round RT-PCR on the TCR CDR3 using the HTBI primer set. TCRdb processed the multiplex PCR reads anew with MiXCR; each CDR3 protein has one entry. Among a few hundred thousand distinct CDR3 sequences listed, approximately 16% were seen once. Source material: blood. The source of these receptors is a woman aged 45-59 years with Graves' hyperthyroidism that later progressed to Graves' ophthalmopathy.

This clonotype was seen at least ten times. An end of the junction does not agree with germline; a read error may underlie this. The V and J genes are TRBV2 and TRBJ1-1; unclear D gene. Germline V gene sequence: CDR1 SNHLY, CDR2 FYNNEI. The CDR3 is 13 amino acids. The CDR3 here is CASREEGSQGAFF. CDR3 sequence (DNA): TGTGCCAGCAGAGAAGAGGGTTCTCAAGGAGCTTTCTTT. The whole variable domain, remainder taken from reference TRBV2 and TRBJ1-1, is EPEVTQTPSHQVTQMGQEVILRCVPISNHLYFYWYRQILGQKVEFLVSFYNNEISEKSEIFDDQFSVERPDGSNFTLKIRSTKLEDSAMYFCASREEGSQGAFFGQGTRLTVV.

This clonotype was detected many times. The CDR3 region has the DNA TGTGCCAGCACCTCCAGACTAGCGGGAATCTCCTACGAGCAGTACTTC. It specifies CASTSRLAGISYEQYF. The rearrangement links TRBV11-2 to TRBJ2-7, with 11 nucleotides matching TRBD2. This CDR3 is 16 amino acids long. CDR1 and CDR2 (germline): SGHAT, FQNNGV. Trimming cost V 7 bases and J 0 bases; bases outside gene matches: 8.

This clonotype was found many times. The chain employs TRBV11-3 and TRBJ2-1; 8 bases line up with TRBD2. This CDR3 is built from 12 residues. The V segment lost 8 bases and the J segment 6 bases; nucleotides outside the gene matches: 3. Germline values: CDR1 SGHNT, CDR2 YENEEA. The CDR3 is CASGREANEQFF. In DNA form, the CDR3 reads TGTGCCAGCGGGCGGGAGGCCAATGAGCAGTTCTTC.

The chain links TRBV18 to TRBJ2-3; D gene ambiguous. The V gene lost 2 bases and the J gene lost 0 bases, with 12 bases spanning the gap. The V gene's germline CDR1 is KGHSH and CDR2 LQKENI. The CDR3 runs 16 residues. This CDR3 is CASSPIAETSTDTQYF. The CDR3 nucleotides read TGTGCCAGCTCACCAATCGCAGAAACTAGCACAGATACGCAGTATTTT.

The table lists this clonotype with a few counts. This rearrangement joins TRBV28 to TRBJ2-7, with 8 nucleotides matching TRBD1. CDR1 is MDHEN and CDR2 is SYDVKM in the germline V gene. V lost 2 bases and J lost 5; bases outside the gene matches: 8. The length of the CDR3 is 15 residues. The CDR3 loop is CASSLGGAGGNEQYF. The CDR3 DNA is TGTGCCAGCAGTTTAGGAGGGGCAGGGGGCAACGAGCAGTACTTC. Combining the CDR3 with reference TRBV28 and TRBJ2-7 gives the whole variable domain DVKVTQSSRYLVKRTGEKVFLECVQDMDHENMFWYRQDPGLGLRLIYFSYDVKMKEKGDIPEGYSVSREKKERFSLILESASTNQTSMYLCASSLGGAGGNEQYFGPGTRLTVT.

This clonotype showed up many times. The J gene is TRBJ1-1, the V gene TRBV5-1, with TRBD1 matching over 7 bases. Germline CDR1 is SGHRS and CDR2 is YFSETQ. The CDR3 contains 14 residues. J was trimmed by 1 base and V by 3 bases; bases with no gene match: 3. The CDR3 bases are TGCGCCAGCAGCTCCCAGGGGGGGAACACTGAAGCTTTCTTT. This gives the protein CASSSQGGNTEAFF.

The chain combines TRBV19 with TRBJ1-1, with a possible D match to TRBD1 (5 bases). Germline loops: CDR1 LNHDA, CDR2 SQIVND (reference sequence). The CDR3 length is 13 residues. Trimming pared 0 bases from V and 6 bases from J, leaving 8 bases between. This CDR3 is CASSIDRAAEAFF. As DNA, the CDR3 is TGTGCCAGTAGTATAGACAGGGCGGCTGAAGCTTTCTTT.

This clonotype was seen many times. The CDR3 DNA follows: TGTGCCAGCAGCCGAGGGGTGGACACTGAAGCTTTCTTT. This sequence encodes CASSRGVDTEAFF. The chain employs TRBV7-3 and TRBJ1-1; D perhaps matches TRBD1 (5 bases). The V end lost 5 bases, the J end lost 3 bases, and 10 bases lay between the germline ends. This CDR3 comprises 13 residues. The V gene's germline CDR1 is SGHTA and CDR2 FQGTGA.

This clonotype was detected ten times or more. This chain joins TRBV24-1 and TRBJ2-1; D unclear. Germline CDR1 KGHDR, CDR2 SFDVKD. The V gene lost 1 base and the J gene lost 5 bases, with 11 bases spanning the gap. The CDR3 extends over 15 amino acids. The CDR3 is CATSDLSFGDNEQFF. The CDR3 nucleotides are TGTGCCACCAGTGATTTATCATTCGGAGACAATGAGCAGTTCTTC.

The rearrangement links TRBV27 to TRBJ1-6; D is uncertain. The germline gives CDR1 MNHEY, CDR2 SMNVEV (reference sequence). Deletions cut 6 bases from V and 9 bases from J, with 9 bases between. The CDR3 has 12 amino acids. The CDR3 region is CASSFIGSPLHF. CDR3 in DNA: TGTGCCAGCAGCTTCATTGGTTCACCCCTCCACTTT.

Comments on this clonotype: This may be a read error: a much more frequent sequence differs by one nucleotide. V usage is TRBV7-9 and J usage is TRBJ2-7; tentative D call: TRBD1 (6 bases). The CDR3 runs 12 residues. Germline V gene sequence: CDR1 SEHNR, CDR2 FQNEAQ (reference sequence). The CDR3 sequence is CASSSTGYEQCF. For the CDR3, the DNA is TGTGCCAGCAGCTCCACAGGGTACGAGCAGTGCTTC.

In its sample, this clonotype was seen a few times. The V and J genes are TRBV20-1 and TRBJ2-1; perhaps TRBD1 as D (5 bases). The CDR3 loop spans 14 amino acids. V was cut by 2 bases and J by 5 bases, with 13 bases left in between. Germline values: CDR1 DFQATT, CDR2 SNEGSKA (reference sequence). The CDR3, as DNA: TGCAGTGCTAGACCCCTGGGCAGGGACAATGAGCAGTTCTTC. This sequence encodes CSARPLGRDNEQFF.

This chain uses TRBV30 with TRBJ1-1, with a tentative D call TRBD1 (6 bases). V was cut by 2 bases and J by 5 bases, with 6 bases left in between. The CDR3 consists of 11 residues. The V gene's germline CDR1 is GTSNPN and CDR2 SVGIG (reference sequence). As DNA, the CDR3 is TGTGCCTGGAGTCAGGGGACTGAAGCTTTCTTT. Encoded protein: CAWSQGTEAFF.

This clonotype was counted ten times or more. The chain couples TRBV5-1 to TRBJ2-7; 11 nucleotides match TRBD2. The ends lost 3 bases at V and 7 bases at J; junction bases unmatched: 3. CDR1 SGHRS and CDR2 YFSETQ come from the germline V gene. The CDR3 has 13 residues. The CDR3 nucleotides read TGCGCCAGCAGCTGGACTAGCGGGTTTGAGCAGTACTTC. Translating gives CASSWTSGFEQYF.

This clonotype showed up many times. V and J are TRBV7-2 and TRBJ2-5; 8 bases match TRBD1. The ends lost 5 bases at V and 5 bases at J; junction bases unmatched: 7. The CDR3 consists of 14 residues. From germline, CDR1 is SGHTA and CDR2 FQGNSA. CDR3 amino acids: CASSKDRVWETQYF. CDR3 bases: TGTGCCAGCAGCAAGGACAGGGTTTGGGAGACCCAGTACTTC. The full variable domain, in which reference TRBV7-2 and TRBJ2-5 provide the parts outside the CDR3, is GAGVSQSPSNKVTEKGKDVELRCDPISGHTALYWYRQSLGQGLEFLIYFQGNSAPDKSGLPSDRFSAERTGGSVSTLTIQRTQQEDSAVYLCASSKDRVWETQYFGPGTRLLVL.

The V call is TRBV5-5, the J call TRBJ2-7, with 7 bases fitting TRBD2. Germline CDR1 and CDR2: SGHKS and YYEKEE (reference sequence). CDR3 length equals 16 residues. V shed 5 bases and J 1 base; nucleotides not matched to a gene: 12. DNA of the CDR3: TGTGCCAGCAGTCCAAGCGGGACCCATTCTTCCTACGAGCAGTACTTC. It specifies CASSPSGTHSSYEQYF.

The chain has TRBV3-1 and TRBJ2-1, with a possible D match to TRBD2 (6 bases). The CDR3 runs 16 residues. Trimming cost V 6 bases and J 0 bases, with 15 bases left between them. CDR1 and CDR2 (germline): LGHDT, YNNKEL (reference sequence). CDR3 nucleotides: TGTGCCAGCAGTCTAGCAGCGGGCAACTCCTACAATGAGCAGTTCTTC. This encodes CASSLAAGNSYNEQFF.

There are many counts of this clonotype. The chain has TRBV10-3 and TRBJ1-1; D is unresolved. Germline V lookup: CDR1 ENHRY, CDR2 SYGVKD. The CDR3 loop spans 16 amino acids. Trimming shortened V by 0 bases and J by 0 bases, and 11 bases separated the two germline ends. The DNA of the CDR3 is TGTGCCATCAGTGAGTCATCCAAACCCTTGAACACTGAAGCTTTCTTT. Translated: CAISESSKPLNTEAFF.

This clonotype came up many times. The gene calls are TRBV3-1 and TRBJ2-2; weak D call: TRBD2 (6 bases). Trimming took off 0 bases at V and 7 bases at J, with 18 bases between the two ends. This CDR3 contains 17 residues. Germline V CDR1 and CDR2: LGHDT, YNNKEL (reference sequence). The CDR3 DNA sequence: TGTGCCAGCAGCCAAGATCCCCTCGCAGGGAGGATCGGGGAGCTGTTTTTT. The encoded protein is CASSQDPLAGRIGELFF.

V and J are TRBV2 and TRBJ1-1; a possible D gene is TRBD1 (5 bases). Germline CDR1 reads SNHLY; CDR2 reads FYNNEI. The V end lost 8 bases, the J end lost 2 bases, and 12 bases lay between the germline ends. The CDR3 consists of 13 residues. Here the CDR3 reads CASQPDSNTEAFF. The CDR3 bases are TGTGCCAGCCAACCCGACAGTAACACTGAAGCTTTCTTT. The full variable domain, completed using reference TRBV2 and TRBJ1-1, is EPEVTQTPSHQVTQMGQEVILRCVPISNHLYFYWYRQILGQKVEFLVSFYNNEISEKSEIFDDQFSVERPDGSNFTLKIRSTKLEDSAMYFCASQPDSNTEAFFGQGTRLTVV.

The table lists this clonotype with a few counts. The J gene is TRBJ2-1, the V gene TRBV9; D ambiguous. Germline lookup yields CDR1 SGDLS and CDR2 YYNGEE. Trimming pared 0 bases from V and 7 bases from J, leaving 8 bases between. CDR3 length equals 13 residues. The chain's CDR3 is CASSVDGGNEQFF. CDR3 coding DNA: TGTGCCAGCAGCGTAGATGGCGGAAATGAGCAGTTCTTC.

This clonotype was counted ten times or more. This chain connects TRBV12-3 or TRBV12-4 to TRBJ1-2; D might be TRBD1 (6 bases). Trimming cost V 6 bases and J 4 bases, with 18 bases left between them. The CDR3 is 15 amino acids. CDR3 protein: CASSQTGWGAYGYTF. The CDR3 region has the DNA TGTGCCAGCAGCCAAACAGGGTGGGGAGCCTATGGCTACACCTTC.

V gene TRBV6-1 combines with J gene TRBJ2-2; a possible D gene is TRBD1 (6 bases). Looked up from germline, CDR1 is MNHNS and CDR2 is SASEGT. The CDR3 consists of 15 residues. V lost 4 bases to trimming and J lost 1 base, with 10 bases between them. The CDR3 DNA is TGTGCCAGCAGTGCCGTGACAGGGAACACCGGGGAGCTGTTTTTT. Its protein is CASSAVTGNTGELFF.